These 9 T cell receptor beta chains were all obtained from the same sample, sequenced in a study of spatial heterogeneity in lung cancer. Study observations and caveats: Tumor mutation count correlated with how many alpha and beta TCRs expanded intratumorally.

Time point specified: sample taken at primary tumor resection. Antigens for these TCRs are unknown. TCRdb recomputed calls from the 5' RACE reads with MiXCR, one row per CDR3 protein. The data show fewer than 20,000 distinct CDR3 sequences, approximately 5.8% seen once. Sequences were derived from lung tumor tissue, sampled at surgery. Source of these receptors: a female donor with early-stage non-small cell lung cancer.

By proportion, this clonotype is medium-sized. Because the library targeted alpha chains, this beta chain is an off-target read whose size means little. The chain has TRBV3-1 and TRBJ2-3, with a tentative D call TRBD2 (5 bases). The germline V and J ends were trimmed by 3 bases and 7 bases, with 17 bases remaining between them. The CDR3 loop spans 15 amino acids. CDR1 is LGHDT and CDR2 is YNNKEL in the germline V gene (reference sequence). The CDR3 reads CASSHTGRDLNTQYF. The CDR3 region has the DNA TGTGCCAGCAGCCACACCGGCCGGGATTTGAATACGCAGTATTTT.

This clonotype was detected ten times or more. Because this beta chain is a stray read in a library intended to capture alpha chains, its abundance should not be given much weight. The genes are TRBV27 and TRBJ2-6; no firm D call. This CDR3 has 17 amino acids. Germline assignment: CDR1 MNHEY and CDR2 SMNVEV (reference sequence). V was pared by 0 bases and J by 4 bases, with 13 bases between. The CDR3 DNA reads as TGTGCCAGCAGTTTATCGAATCCCCGGTCCGGGGCCAACGTCCTGACTTTC. Translated: CASSLSNPRSGANVLTF.

This clonotype was counted ten times or more. Little can be read into the size of this beta chain, an off-target read in a library designed for alpha chains. The chain links TRBV7-2 to TRBJ1-1; 9 nucleotides align to TRBD1. The germline V gene encodes CDR1 SGHTA and CDR2 FQGNSA. The CDR3 totals 15 residues. Trimming cost V 5 bases and J 0 bases; bases outside gene matches: 4. The DNA for the CDR3 is TGTGCCAGCAGCCGCAGACAGGGGGTGAACACTGAAGCTTTCTTT. Translated: CASSRRQGVNTEAFF.

As regards this clonotype: Since it is a stray read in a library aimed at alpha chains, this beta chain has a size that is not meaningful. The chain recombines TRBV12-3 or TRBV12-4 with TRBJ1-5; a possible D gene is TRBD1 (5 bases). This CDR3 has 13 amino acids. With 7 bases removed from V and 5 bases from J, the gap between germline ends came to 12 bases. The CDR3 sequence: CASNKGFHQPQHF. The CDR3 DNA reads as TGTGCCAGCAATAAGGGGTTCCATCAGCCCCAGCATTTT.

At least ten counts were recorded for this clonotype. This beta chain is a stray read from a library made for alpha chains; its abundance is not meaningful. The CDR3 sequence is CASSFEGRAYEQYF. In DNA form, the CDR3 reads TGTGCCAGCAGCTTCGAGGGCAGAGCCTACGAGCAGTACTTC. This rearrangement joins TRBV12-3 or TRBV12-4 to TRBJ2-7; a weak D match, TRBD2 (5 bases). Trimming removed 6 bases at V and 2 bases at J, with 14 bases between. CDR3 length: 14 amino acids.

This clonotype was seen ten or more times. This beta chain is a stray sequence in a library constructed for alpha chains; its clone size is not meaningful. The chain recombines TRBV2 with TRBJ2-1, with TRBD2 as a possible D gene (5 bases). V lost 3 bases and J lost 10, with 13 bases in between. Germline loops: CDR1 SNHLY, CDR2 FYNNEI. The CDR3 has 13 residues. The DNA of the CDR3 is TGTGCCAGCAGTGAGGAAGAGGGAACCGAGCAGTTCTTC. This gives the protein CASSEEEGTEQFF.

In this sample, this clonotype turned up a few times. This beta chain is an unintended read in a library built for alpha chains; its size means little. The CDR3 nucleotides are TGCAGTGCCCACCGGGGGACTCCGAACACCGGGGAGCTGTTTTTT. Its translation: CSAHRGTPNTGELFF. The chain employs TRBV20-1 and TRBJ2-2; possibly TRBD2 for D (6 bases). The V and J ends lost 6 bases and 0 bases respectively, with 14 bases between them. Germline V gives CDR1 DFQATT, CDR2 SNEGSKA (reference sequence). The CDR3 sequence is 15 residues long.

This clonotype was detected many times. Within a library made for alpha chains, this beta chain is off target, and its count is uninformative. This chain links TRBV20-1 with TRBJ2-1; D call uncertain. This CDR3 contains 11 residues. The germline gives CDR1 DFQATT, CDR2 SNEGSKA (reference sequence). Trimming left V 6 bases short and J 9 bases short, with 12 bases between. The CDR3 region is CSAVNVVEQFF. The CDR3 coding sequence is TGCAGTGCGGTGAACGTGGTTGAGCAGTTCTTC.

In its sample, this clonotype ranks as medium-sized (0.01 to 0.1%). This beta chain lies outside the target of a library built for alpha chains; its clone size means little. This chain uses TRBV12-3 or TRBV12-4 with TRBJ2-2, with 12 bases lining up with TRBD2. The CDR3 contains 17 residues. J gave up 7 bases and V 3 bases, and 9 bases lay outside the gene matches. The CDR3 DNA reads TGTGCCAGCAGTTTTTCGCTAGCGGGAGGGCTTGGCGGGGAGCTGTTTTTT. Its protein product is CASSFSLAGGLGGELFF.